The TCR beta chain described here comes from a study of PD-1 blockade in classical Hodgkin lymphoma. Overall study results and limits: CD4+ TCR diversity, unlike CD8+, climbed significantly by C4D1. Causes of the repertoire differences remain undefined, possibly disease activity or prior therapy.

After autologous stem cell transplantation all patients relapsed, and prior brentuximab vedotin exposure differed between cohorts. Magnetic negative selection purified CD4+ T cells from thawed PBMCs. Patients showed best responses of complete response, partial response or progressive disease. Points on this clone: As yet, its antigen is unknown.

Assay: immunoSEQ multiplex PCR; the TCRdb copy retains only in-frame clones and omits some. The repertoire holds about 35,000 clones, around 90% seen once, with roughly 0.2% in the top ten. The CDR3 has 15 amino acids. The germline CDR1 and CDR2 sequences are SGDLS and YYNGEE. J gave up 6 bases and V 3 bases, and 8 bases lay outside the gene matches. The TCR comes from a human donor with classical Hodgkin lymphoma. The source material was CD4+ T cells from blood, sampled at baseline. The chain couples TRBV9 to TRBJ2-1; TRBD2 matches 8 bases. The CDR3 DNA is TGTGCCAGCAGCGCCGGACTAGCACCATCCAATGAGCAGTTCTTC. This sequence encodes CASSAGLAPSNEQFF.